The clone carrying this TCR beta chain was counted a few times. Antigen unknown. This specimen belongs to a study of blood T cells in healthy people across ages. Study outcomes and limitations: More naive CD4+ cells and higher diversity marked long-lived donors relative to aged donors. Any conclusive comparison of naive versus antigen-experienced cells was prevented by using unsorted PBMCs.

Every donor provided 7.5 to 10 milliliters of peripheral blood. A second PCR of 7 to 11 cycles used a sample-barcoded 5' primer and a J-beta primer mix. One entry per CDR3 protein, called by TCRdb with MiXCR from the 5' RACE reads. The top ten hold more than 3% of the sample, which has over 600,000 distinct CDR3 sequences, around 20% seen once. Germline values: CDR1 SGHNT, CDR2 YYREEE (reference sequence). The V segment lost 2 bases and the J segment 2 bases; nucleotides outside the gene matches: 11. The CDR3 totals 17 residues. This clonotype originated in a man between 65 and 85 years old in good health. Sequencing was carried out using blood. The V call is TRBV5-4, the J call TRBJ2-3; 7 positions match TRBD1. CDR3 DNA: TGTGCCAGCAGCTTTGAGGAGAAGGGGGCGGCCACAGATACGCAGTATTTT. Amino acids: CASSFEEKGAATDTQYF.